The 5 T cell receptor beta chains given below trace back to one sample, sequenced in a study of beta chain features in type 1 diabetes. What was sequenced were expressed TCRB transcripts, since all of the isolated RNA had been reverse transcribed. The protocol was immunoSEQ multiplex PCR, while the TCRdb copy is restricted to in-frame clones and leaves out a portion. This table has approximately 470,000 clones, around 30% appearing once. Sequenced material: naive CD4+ T cells from blood. All receptors come from a man aged 18 to 30 in good health.

The count of this clone is one. The chain is built from TRBV19 and TRBJ2-6; D unclear. CDR1 and CDR2 from the germline V gene are LNHDA and SQIVND (reference sequence). The CDR3 has 13 amino acids. Trimming took off 1 base at V and 5 bases at J, with 3 bases between the two ends. The DNA for the CDR3 is TGTGCCAGTAGTATAGTCTGGGCCAACGTCCTGACTTTC. It yields the protein CASSIVWANVLTF.

The chain carries TRBV19 and TRBJ2-3; D gene ambiguous. Germline V lookup: CDR1 LNHDA, CDR2 SQIVND (reference sequence). V gave up 1 base and J gave up 6 bases, with 14 bases separating them. CDR3 length: 15 amino acids. CDR3 loop: CASSIGPTIGDTQYF. For the CDR3, the DNA is TGTGCCAGTAGTATAGGGCCCACAATAGGGGATACGCAGTATTTT.

This chain connects TRBV9 to TRBJ2-1; D is ambiguous. V dropped 0 bases and J dropped 10 bases, with 11 bases sitting between them. Per germline, CDR1 SGDLS and CDR2 YYNGEE. The CDR3 consists of 13 residues. The CDR3 DNA is TGTGCCAGCAGCGTAGTACCAGAAGTGGAGCAGTTCTTC. Protein product: CASSVVPEVEQFF.

This clone showed up just a few times. V gene TRBV5-1 combines with J gene TRBJ2-1; 9 nucleotides align to TRBD1. In germline, CDR1 is SGHRS, CDR2 YFSETQ. The V gene end was trimmed by 2 bases and the J gene end by 9 bases; junction bases not matched to a gene: 6. The CDR3 has 14 amino acids. CDR3 region: CASSFRTGEAEQFF. CDR3 in DNA: TGCGCCAGCAGCTTCCGGACAGGGGAGGCTGAGCAGTTCTTC.

This clone was seen a single time. The chain links TRBV4-1 to TRBJ2-7; 8 bases are shared with TRBD1. Trimming removed 0 bases from V and 8 bases from J; junction bases left unmatched: 18. This CDR3 is 18 amino acids long. Germline loops: CDR1 MGHRA, CDR2 YSYEKL. This chain's CDR3 is CASSQELDRAIYGVQQYF. CDR3 sequence (DNA): TGCGCCAGCAGCCAAGAATTGGACAGGGCGATATACGGAGTTCAGCAGTACTTC.